This T cell receptor (beta chain) was documented in a study of cytomegalovirus exposure and HLA in healthy donors. Primers for the PCR totalled 60 Vbeta and 13 Jbeta. Measured with immunoSEQ multiplex PCR; TCRdb has only the in-frame clones, and not every one. Of under 150,000 clones listed, roughly 80% are singletons. CDR1 is ENHRY, CDR2 SYGVKD, per germline. The CDR3 is 14 residues long. Trimming took off 0 bases at V and 2 bases at J, with 7 bases between the two ends. The chain joins TRBV10-3 to TRBJ1-1; no clear D. This TCR was recovered from a man aged 35-49 years in good health and CMV-seropositive. Material for sequencing was PBMCs. CDR3 amino acids: CAISESQENTEAFF. CDR3 nucleotide sequence: TGTGCCATCAGTGAGTCGCAGGAAAACACTGAAGCTTTCTTT.